A single sample is the source of the 12 T cell receptor beta chains below, sequenced in a study of blood T cell repertoires in COVID-19. The method was immunoSEQ multiplex PCR; TCRdb's version includes in-frame clones alone and lacks a portion of them. Of just under 150,000 clones listed, approximately 88% are singletons. Sequenced input: peripheral blood. The source is a human donor in a cohort sampled during active COVID-19.

The chain combines TRBV6-1 with TRBJ2-6, with a weak D call TRBD2 (6 bases). V was clipped by 0 bases and J by 3 bases, with 6 bases between them. Germline loops: CDR1 MNHNS, CDR2 SASEGT. The CDR3 runs to 15 residues. CDR3 protein: CASSEAGGGANVLTF. The CDR3 DNA follows: TGTGCCAGCAGTGAAGCGGGAGGTGGGGCCAACGTCCTGACTTTC.

V and J are TRBV2 and TRBJ2-1; 13 nucleotides agree with TRBD2. The germline V gene encodes CDR1 SNHLY and CDR2 FYNNEI. V shed 6 bases and J 0 bases; nucleotides not matched to a gene: 20. The CDR3 loop spans 22 amino acids. The CDR3 DNA reads as TGTGCCAGCAGCCACACAAAGGAACTAGCGGGGGGGCCCCGTAGCTCCTACAATGAGCAGTTCTTC. This gives the protein CASSHTKELAGGPRSSYNEQFF.

This sequence joins TRBV10-3 and TRBJ1-1; 7 nucleotides align to TRBD1. Trimming took 4 bases from V and 1 from J; bases not matched to a gene: 3. Germline lookup yields CDR1 ENHRY and CDR2 SYGVKD. This CDR3 contains 14 residues. CDR3 bases: TGTGCCATCAGTGGAGGGACAGCGAACACTGAAGCTTTCTTT. Translating it yields CAISGGTANTEAFF.

V gene TRBV2 combines with J gene TRBJ1-5; 9 positions match TRBD1. Germline V gives CDR1 SNHLY, CDR2 FYNNEI. This CDR3 spans 13 amino acids. Losses at the gene ends were 10 bases for V and 7 bases for J; bases not matched to a gene: 8. The CDR3 sequence: CATGGQGGQPQHF. CDR3 nucleotides: TGTGCCACGGGGGGACAGGGAGGGCAGCCCCAGCATTTT.

The V and J genes are TRBV7-9 and TRBJ2-2, with 7 bases matching TRBD2. Germline CDR1 reads SEHNR; CDR2 reads FQNEAQ (reference sequence). The junction had 4 bases not matched to a gene; V was cut back by 2 bases and J by 4 bases. This CDR3 has 15 amino acids. The CDR3 sequence: CASSLSLAVTGELFF. For the CDR3, the DNA is TGTGCCAGCAGCTTATCCCTAGCGGTCACCGGGGAGCTGTTTTTT.

A word on this clone: Other DNA sequences in this sample translate to the same CDR3. The chain has TRBV5-1 and TRBJ1-1; the match to TRBD1 covers 8 bases. Germline V gene lookup returns CDR1 SGHRS and CDR2 YFSETQ. The V gene end was trimmed by 4 bases and the J gene end by 4 bases; junction bases not matched to a gene: 3. The CDR3 extends over 13 amino acids. CDR3 coding DNA: TGCGCCAGCAGCCCACAGGGGGGCACTGAAGCTTTCTTT. Protein sequence: CASSPQGGTEAFF.

The gene calls are TRBV2 and TRBJ2-3; 8 bases align to TRBD2. CDR1 and CDR2 from the germline V gene are SNHLY and FYNNEI. CDR3 length equals 15 residues. V dropped 6 bases and J dropped 0; count of bases not matched to a gene: 5. The CDR3 nucleotides are TGTGCCAGCAGAAAACTAGCGGTTAGCACAGATACGCAGTATTTT. Translation: CASRKLAVSTDTQYF.

The gene calls are TRBV2 and TRBJ1-2; 8 bases map to TRBD1. The CDR3 contains 13 residues. Germline V gene sequence: CDR1 SNHLY, CDR2 FYNNEI. The ends lost 9 bases at V and 8 bases at J; junction bases unmatched: 11. For the CDR3, the DNA is TGTGCCAGGAAACGGACAGGGTTGAAGGGCTACACCTTC. Protein sequence: CARKRTGLKGYTF.

The gene calls are TRBV4-2 and TRBJ2-5; maybe TRBD2 (5 bases). V shed 2 bases and J shed 5 bases, with 15 bases lying between them. The CDR3 has 15 amino acids. Germline CDR1 LGHNA, CDR2 YNFKEQ. The CDR3 protein is CASSQTTLAYETQYF. In nucleotides, the CDR3 is TGTGCCAGCAGCCAAACCACCCTAGCATATGAGACCCAGTACTTC.

This clone was detected once. V and J are TRBV29-1 and TRBJ1-1; 11 bases fit TRBD1. Trimming took 7 bases from V and 2 from J; bases not matched to a gene: 3. This CDR3 spans 13 amino acids. Germline V CDR1 and CDR2: SQVTM, ANQGSEA. CDR3 nucleotide sequence: TGCAGCGCTAGGACAGGGGGCAACACTGAAGCTTTCTTT. Its protein product is CSARTGGNTEAFF.

V usage is TRBV6-5 and J usage is TRBJ1-3; D may be TRBD1 (5 bases). This CDR3 has 15 residues. Germline-derived CDR1 and CDR2 are MNHEY and SVGAGI. V lost 6 bases and J 4 bases, leaving 16 bases between the germline ends. The DNA for the CDR3 is TGTGCCAGCAGCCCCTGGGAGGGACGGGGAAACACCATATATTTT. This sequence encodes CASSPWEGRGNTIYF.

The J gene is TRBJ1-5, the V gene TRBV19; D is ambiguous. CDR1 and CDR2 from the germline V gene are LNHDA and SQIVND (reference sequence). This CDR3 contains 16 residues. Trimming cost V 3 bases and J 0 bases, with 12 bases left between them. CDR3 sequence (DNA): TGTGCCAGTAGTATCTCAATCGGGGATAGCAATCAGCCCCAGCATTTT. This codes for CASSISIGDSNQPQHF.